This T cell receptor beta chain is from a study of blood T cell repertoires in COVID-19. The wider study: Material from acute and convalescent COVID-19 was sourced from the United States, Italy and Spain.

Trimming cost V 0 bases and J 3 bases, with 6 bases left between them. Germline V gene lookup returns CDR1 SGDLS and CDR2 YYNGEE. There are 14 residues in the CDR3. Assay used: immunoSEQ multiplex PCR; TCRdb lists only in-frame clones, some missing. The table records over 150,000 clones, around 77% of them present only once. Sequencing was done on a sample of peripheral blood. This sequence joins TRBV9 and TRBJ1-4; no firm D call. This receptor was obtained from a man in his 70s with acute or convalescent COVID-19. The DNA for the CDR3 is TGTGCCAGCAGCGTAGCAGGTCCTAATGAAAAACTGTTTTTT. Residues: CASSVAGPNEKLFF.